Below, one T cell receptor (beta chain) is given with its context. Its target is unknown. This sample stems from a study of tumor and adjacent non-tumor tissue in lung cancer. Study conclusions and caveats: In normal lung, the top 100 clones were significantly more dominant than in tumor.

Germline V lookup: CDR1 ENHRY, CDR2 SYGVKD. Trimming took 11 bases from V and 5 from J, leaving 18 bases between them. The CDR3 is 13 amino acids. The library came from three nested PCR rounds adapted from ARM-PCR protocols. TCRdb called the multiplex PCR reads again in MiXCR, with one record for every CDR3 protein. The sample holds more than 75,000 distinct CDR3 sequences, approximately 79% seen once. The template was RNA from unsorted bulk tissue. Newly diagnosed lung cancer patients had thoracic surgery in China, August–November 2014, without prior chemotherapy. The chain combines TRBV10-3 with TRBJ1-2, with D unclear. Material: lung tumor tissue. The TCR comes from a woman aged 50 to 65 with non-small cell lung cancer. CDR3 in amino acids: CAANQERKYGYTF. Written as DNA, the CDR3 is TGTGCCGCCAATCAGGAACGAAAGTATGGCTACACCTTC.